A selection of T cell receptor beta chains follows, all from one sample in a study of blood T cells in healthy people across ages. TCRdb reanalysed the 5' RACE reads using MiXCR and keeps one entry per CDR3 protein. The table includes 1,500,000 or so distinct CDR3 sequences, around 59% detected once. Material for sequencing was blood. These receptors were taken from a young man in good health. Each CDR3 is given with its conserved first and last residue. The D gene is left open where the match is weak. The listing skips clone size in some rows; elsewhere it reads once, few, many or a size class.

clone_size d_call j_call v_call cdr3_aa cdr3_nt
. TRBD2 TRBJ2-3 TRBV5-1 CASSLGDYSPGTQYF TGCGCCAGCAGCTTGGGGGACTACAGTCCCGGTACGCAGTATTTT
. . TRBJ1-2 TRBV13 CASSLLPWTGDGYTF TGTGCCAGCAGCTTACTGCCTTGGACTGGAGATGGCTACACCTTC
medium-sized TRBD2 TRBJ2-3 TRBV7-2 CASSMGLGSTDTQYF TGTGCCAGCAGCATGGGACTAGGGAGCACAGATACGCAGTATTTT
few . TRBJ2-5 TRBV29-1 CSAIPSSVLYQETQYF TGCAGCGCTATCCCGTCTAGTGTTTTGTACCAAGAGACCCAGTACTTC
. . TRBJ2-5 TRBV4-1 CASSQYLQETQYF TGCGCCAGCAGCCAGTATCTCCAAGAGACCCAGTACTTC
few TRBD1 TRBJ1-2 TRBV5-1 CASSLPQGANGYTF TGCGCCAGCAGCTTACCCCAGGGGGCCAATGGCTACACCTTC
. . TRBJ2-1 TRBV3-1 CASSILYEQFF TGTGCCAGCAGTATCCTCTACGAGCAGTTCTTC
. . TRBJ1-1 TRBV29-1 CSVEGGGPEAFF TGCAGCGTTGAAGGGGGCGGACCTGAAGCTTTCTTT
many TRBD1 TRBJ1-2 TRBV7-9 CASSIDRAGYTF TGTGCCAGCAGCATTGACAGGGCCGGCTACACCTTC
. . TRBJ1-2 TRBV15 CATSRDKSRRYGYTF TGTGCCACCAGCAGAGATAAGTCCCGACGCTATGGCTACACCTTC
. . TRBJ2-5 TRBV25-1 CASSEFLETQYF TGTGCCAGCAGTGAATTCTTAGAGACCCAGTACTTC
few . TRBJ1-2 TRBV14 CASSQNRDTSYTF TGTGCCAGCAGCCAAAACCGGGACACCTCCTACACCTTC
. TRBD2 TRBJ2-7 TRBV27 CASSTTSGTYEQYF TGTGCCAGCAGCACCACTAGCGGGACCTACGAGCAGTACTTC
. TRBD2 TRBJ2-3 TRBV4-2 CASSQPGLAENTQYF TGTGCCAGCAGCCAACCGGGACTAGCGGAGAATACGCAGTATTTT
. TRBD1 TRBJ2-1 TRBV6-1 CASSVDRVTYNEQFF TGTGCCAGCAGTGTTGACAGGGTGACCTACAATGAGCAGTTCTTC
. . TRBJ1-5 TRBV7-9 CASSFAGARWSHQPQHF TGTGCCAGCAGCTTCGCAGGGGCCAGATGGTCACATCAGCCCCAGCATTTT
. . TRBJ2-1 TRBV4-1 CASSQDIASEQFF TGCGCCAGCAGCCAAGATATAGCATCTGAGCAGTTCTTC
. TRBD1 TRBJ2-7 TRBV7-9 CASSSDREVSYEQYF TGTGCCAGCAGCTCGGACAGGGAAGTAAGCTACGAGCAGTACTTC
. TRBD2 TRBJ2-3 TRBV20-1 CSARDEGSGSATQYF TGCAGTGCTAGAGATGAGGGTAGCGGGAGTGCTACGCAGTATTTT
. . TRBJ1-5 TRBV6-5 CASGGRNQPQHF TGTGCCAGCGGAGGGCGAAATCAGCCCCAGCATTTT
. . TRBJ2-7 TRBV7-9 CASSPGRPYEQYF TGTGCCAGCAGCCCGGGACGGCCCTACGAGCAGTACTTC
few . TRBJ1-1 TRBV10-3 CAIRAPGTPEAFF TGTGCCATCAGGGCGCCGGGGACCCCTGAAGCTTTCTTT
few TRBD1 TRBJ1-1 TRBV4-1 CASSPTTGMNTEAFF TGCGCCAGCAGCCCAACGACAGGGATGAACACTGAAGCTTTCTTT
. TRBD1 TRBJ2-7 TRBV20-1 CSAIGTGTSSEQYF TGCAGTGCTATAGGGACAGGCACGAGTTCCGAGCAGTACTTC
. . TRBJ2-5 TRBV12-3/TRBV12-4 CAIYRRAEETQYF TGTGCCATTTACAGACGAGCCGAAGAGACCCAGTACTTC
. TRBD2 TRBJ2-1 TRBV5-1 CASSSEGLPWFTNEQFF TGCGCCAGCAGCTCCGAGGGACTACCCTGGTTCACGAATGAGCAGTTCTTC
. . TRBJ1-1 TRBV7-2 CASSSEKGAEAFF TGTGCCAGCAGCTCCGAGAAGGGCGCTGAAGCTTTCTTT
. . TRBJ1-4 TRBV7-6 CASSLYKTGRVGEKLFF TGTGCCAGCAGCTTATATAAAACGGGCCGGGTCGGTGAAAAACTGTTTTTT
. . TRBJ2-2 TRBV24-1 CATSDQDSYGELFF TGTGCCACCAGTGATCAGGACAGTTACGGGGAGCTGTTTTTT
. TRBD1 TRBJ2-3 TRBV10-3 CAVTQGATDTQYF TGTGCCGTCACGCAGGGGGCAACAGATACGCAGTATTTT
. . TRBJ2-2 TRBV7-9 CAGSLGRKLKGELFF TGTGCCGGCAGCTTAGGGCGGAAGCTAAAAGGGGAGCTGTTTTTT
few TRBD2 TRBJ2-1 TRBV5-1 CASSSVTSGIGNEQFF TGCGCCAGCAGCTCGGTGACTAGCGGGATAGGGAATGAGCAGTTCTTC
. TRBD2 TRBJ2-1 TRBV6-1 CASTVLAGGPGNEQFF TGTGCCAGCACCGTACTAGCGGGAGGGCCTGGGAATGAGCAGTTCTTC
few . TRBJ1-2 TRBV29-1 CSVEEQNYGYTF TGCAGCGTTGAAGAACAGAACTATGGCTACACCTTC
. . TRBJ2-2 TRBV4-1 CASSQLEGRGLSGELFF TGCGCCAGCAGCCAACTGGAGGGGCGTGGGTTATCCGGGGAGCTGTTTTTT
. TRBD2 TRBJ2-1 TRBV7-3 CASSRGDQEQFF TGTGCCAGCAGCCGGGGGGATCAGGAGCAGTTCTTC
few TRBD1 TRBJ2-1 TRBV27 CASRRQGVVGRSSYNEQFF TGTGCCAGCAGAAGACAGGGGGTCGTGGGGAGGAGCTCCTACAATGAGCAGTTCTTC
. TRBD1 TRBJ2-7 TRBV20-1 CSARDKDRAGEQYF TGCAGTGCTAGAGATAAGGACAGGGCCGGCGAGCAGTACTTC
. TRBD2 TRBJ2-7 TRBV20-1 CSASPGAGGGYEQYF TGCAGTGCGTCCCCAGGGGCGGGAGGGGGCTACGAGCAGTACTTC
. TRBD2 TRBJ2-7 TRBV29-1 CSVEGLAGGGIYEQYF TGCAGCGTTGAAGGTCTAGCGGGAGGAGGGATCTACGAGCAGTACTTC
. . TRBJ2-7 TRBV2 CASSDTSTAREQYF TGTGCCAGCAGTGATACTAGCACCGCCCGCGAGCAGTACTTC
. . TRBJ1-6 TRBV5-6 CASSLVDGSSYNSPLHF TGTGCCAGCAGCTTGGTAGACGGGAGCTCCTATAATTCACCCCTCCACTTT
. TRBD1 TRBJ1-6 TRBV20-1 CSARETNAGQGGSPLHF TGCAGTGCTAGAGAAACAAATGCGGGACAGGGGGGTTCACCCCTCCACTTT
few . TRBJ1-4 TRBV4-1 CASSQTRVVNEKLFF TGCGCCAGCAGCCAAACCAGAGTGGTGAATGAAAAACTGTTTTTT
. . TRBJ1-2 TRBV7-9 CASSSTIGQHNYGYTF TGTGCCAGCAGCTCAACTATAGGACAGCATAACTATGGCTACACCTTC
. . TRBJ1-2 TRBV20-1 CSARDPNYGYTF TGCAGTGCTAGGGACCCTAACTATGGCTACACCTTC
. . TRBJ2-7 TRBV7-9 CASSLGGARQSLSYEQYF TGTGCCAGCAGCTTAGGGGGTGCGAGACAGAGCCTTTCCTACGAGCAGTACTTC
. TRBD2 TRBJ2-7 TRBV20-1 CSVCERGHSYEQYF TGCAGTGTTTGCGAGCGGGGCCACTCCTACGAGCAGTACTTC
. . TRBJ2-3 TRBV5-1 CASSLTPGTSETDTQYF TGCGCCAGCAGCTTAACCCCCGGGACAAGCGAGACAGATACGCAGTATTTT
. . TRBJ2-5 TRBV20-1 CSALDGYGTQYF TGCAGTGCTCTAGACGGCTATGGGACCCAGTACTTC